Each of the 2 T cell receptor beta chains below was sequenced from the same sample in a study of blood T cell repertoires in COVID-19. The repertoire was sequenced with immunoSEQ multiplex PCR; TCRdb's copy has only in-frame clones and lacks some. The data contain hundreds of thousands of clones, 80% to 90% of them singletons. Source material: PBMCs or T cells enriched from blood (not recorded which). All receptors derive from a man in his thirties or forties who had recovered from COVID-19.

On this clone itself: The same CDR3 can be traced to other DNA sequences in this sample. The V and J genes are TRBV27 and TRBJ1-1, with 11 bases matching TRBD1. The CDR3 has 15 amino acids. J was trimmed by 5 bases and V by 0 bases; bases with no gene match: 2. Germline values: CDR1 MNHEY, CDR2 SMNVEV (reference sequence). The CDR3 loop is CASSLSGTGGTEAFF. CDR3 DNA sequence: TGTGCCAGCAGTTTATCGGGGACAGGGGGAACTGAAGCTTTCTTT.

The chain is built from TRBV28 and TRBJ1-5; D is unclear. V dropped 2 bases and J dropped 3 bases, with 8 bases sitting between them. The CDR3 has 14 residues. Per the germline V gene, CDR1 is MDHEN and CDR2 is SYDVKM. CDR3 in DNA: TGTGCCAGCAGTTTAGGCAACCTCAATCAGCCCCAGCATTTT. It encodes CASSLGNLNQPQHF.